This T cell receptor beta chain was found in a study of regulatory T cells in long-lasting Graves disease. Time point in this sample: persistent/refractory GD, antithyroid drugs over 5 years with positive TRAb. PBMC RNA was the source of the TCR library. CDR3 length: 16 amino acids. The V gene's germline CDR1 is ENHRY and CDR2 SYGVKD. After removal of 6 bases from V and 7 bases from J, the junction contained 13 bases not matched to a gene. To make TCR beta libraries, researchers used iRepertoire HTBI primers and Arm-PCR of CDR3 regions. TCRdb called the multiplex PCR reads again in MiXCR, with one record for every CDR3 protein. This sample has approximately 290,000 distinct CDR3 sequences, with more than 20% found just once.

The source was peripheral blood mononuclear cells (PBMCs), collected when the disease was refractory, from a patient treated with antithyroid drugs. The clonotype was recovered from a female donor with Graves disease. This chain connects TRBV10-3 to TRBJ2-2, with 8 bases identical to TRBD2. The CDR3 sequence: CAISQRETHSGGELFF. The DNA for the CDR3 is TGTGCCATCAGCCAGCGGGAGACGCATTCGGGCGGGGAGCTGTTTTTT.